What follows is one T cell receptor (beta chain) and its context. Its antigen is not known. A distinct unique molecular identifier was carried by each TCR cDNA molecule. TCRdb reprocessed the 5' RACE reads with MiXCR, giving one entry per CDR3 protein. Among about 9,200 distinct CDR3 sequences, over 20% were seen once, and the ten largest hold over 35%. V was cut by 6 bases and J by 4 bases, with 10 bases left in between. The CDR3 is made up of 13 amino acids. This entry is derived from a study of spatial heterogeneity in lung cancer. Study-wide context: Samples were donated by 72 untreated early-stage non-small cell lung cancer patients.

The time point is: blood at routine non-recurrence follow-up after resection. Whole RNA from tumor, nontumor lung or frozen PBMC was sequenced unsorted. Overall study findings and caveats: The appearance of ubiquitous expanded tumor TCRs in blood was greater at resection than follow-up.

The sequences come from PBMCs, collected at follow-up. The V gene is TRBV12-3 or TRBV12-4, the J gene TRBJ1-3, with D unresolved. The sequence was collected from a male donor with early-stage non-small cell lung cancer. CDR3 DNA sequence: TGTGCCAGCAGCTATTCTTCCGGAAACACCATATATTTT. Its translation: CASSYSSGNTIYF.